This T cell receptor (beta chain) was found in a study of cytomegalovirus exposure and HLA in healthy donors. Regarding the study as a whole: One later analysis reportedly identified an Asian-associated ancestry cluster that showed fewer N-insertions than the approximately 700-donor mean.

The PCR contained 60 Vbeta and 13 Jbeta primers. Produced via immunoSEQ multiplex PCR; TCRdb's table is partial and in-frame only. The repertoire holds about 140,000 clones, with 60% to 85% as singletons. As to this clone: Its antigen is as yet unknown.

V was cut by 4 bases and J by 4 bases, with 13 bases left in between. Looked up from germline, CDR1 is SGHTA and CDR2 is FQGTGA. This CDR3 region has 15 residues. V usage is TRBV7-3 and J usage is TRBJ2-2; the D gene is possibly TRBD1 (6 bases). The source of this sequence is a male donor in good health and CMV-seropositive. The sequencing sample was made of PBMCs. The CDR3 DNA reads TGTGCCAGCAGCTATTACAGGGAAGGCACCGGGGAGCTGTTTTTT. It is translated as CASSYYREGTGELFF.